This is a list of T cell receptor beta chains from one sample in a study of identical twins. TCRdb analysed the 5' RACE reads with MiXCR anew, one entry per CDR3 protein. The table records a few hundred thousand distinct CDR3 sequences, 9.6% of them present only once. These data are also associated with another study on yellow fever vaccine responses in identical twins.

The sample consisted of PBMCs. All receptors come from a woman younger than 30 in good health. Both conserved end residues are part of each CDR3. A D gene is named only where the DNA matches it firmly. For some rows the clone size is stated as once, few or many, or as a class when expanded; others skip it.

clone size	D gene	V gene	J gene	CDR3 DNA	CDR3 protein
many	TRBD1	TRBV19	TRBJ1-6	TGTGCCAGGGACAGGGATTCACCCCTCCACTTT	CARDRDSPLHF
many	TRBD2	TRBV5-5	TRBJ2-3	TGTGCCAGCAGCCGGACTAGCGGGGGGTCGGGTACGCAGTATTTT	CASSRTSGGSGTQYF
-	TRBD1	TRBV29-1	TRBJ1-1	TGCAGCGTGGAACAGGGGGCGGGGAACACTGAAGCTTTCTTT	CSVEQGAGNTEAFF
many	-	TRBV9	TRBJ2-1	TGTGCCAGCAGCGTAGCTGGGGGGTCCTACAATGAGCAGTTCTTC	CASSVAGGSYNEQFF
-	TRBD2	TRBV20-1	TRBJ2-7	TGCAGTGCTAGTATAGCGGGTGCCTCCTACGAGCAGTACTTC	CSASIAGASYEQYF
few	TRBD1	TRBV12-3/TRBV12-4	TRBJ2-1	TGTGCCAGCAGTTTATGGGGACAGGTCTTGCTCGGGCAGTTCTTC	CASSLWGQVLLGQFF
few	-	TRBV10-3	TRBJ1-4	TGTGCCACCACAGGGAGCACTAATGAAAAACTGTTTTTT	CATTGSTNEKLFF
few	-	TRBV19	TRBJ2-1	TGTGCCAGTAGTATTGAGGGGAATGAGCAGTTCTTC	CASSIEGNEQFF
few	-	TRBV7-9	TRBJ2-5	TGTGCCAGCAGCACCGGCCGCCAGGGAGCGTACCAAGAGACCCAGTACTTC	CASSTGRQGAYQETQYF
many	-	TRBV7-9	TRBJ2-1	TGTGCCAGCAGCTTAGACCAGGGCGATGAGCAGTTCTTC	CASSLDQGDEQFF
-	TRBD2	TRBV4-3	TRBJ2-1	TGCGCCAGCAGCCCTCGGCCAGCGGGAGGCCCTTACAATGAGCAGTTCTTC	CASSPRPAGGPYNEQFF
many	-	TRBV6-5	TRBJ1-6	TGTGCCAGCAGTTACAAGCCTGGACGGGTTAATTCACCCCTCCACTTT	CASSYKPGRVNSPLHF
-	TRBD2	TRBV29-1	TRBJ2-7	TGCAGCGTTCCCGGGACTAGCGGGGCCTACGAGCAGTACTTC	CSVPGTSGAYEQYF
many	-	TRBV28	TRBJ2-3	TGTGCCAGCAGGCCAGGCACAGATACGCAGTATTTT	CASRPGTDTQYF
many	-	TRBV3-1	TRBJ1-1	TGTGCCAGCAGCTACCAAGTTGGGGAAGCTTTCTTT	CASSYQVGEAFF
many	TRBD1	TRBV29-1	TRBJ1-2	TGCAGCGGAGGACAGGGGAGCTATGGCTACACCTTC	CSGGQGSYGYTF
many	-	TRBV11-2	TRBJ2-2	TGTGCCAGCAGACAGGTGAACATGGAGGAGCTGTTTTTT	CASRQVNMEELFF
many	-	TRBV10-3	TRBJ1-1	TGTGCCATCAGTGAGGCGGCAGAGATGAACACTGAAGCTTTCTTT	CAISEAAEMNTEAFF
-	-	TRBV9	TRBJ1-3	TGTGCCAGCAGCGCGCAGGGACGCTCTGGAAACACCATATATTTT	CASSAQGRSGNTIYF
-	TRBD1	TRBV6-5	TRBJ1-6	TGTGCCAGCAGTTACCTCGGGACAGTTGATTCACCCCTCCACTTT	CASSYLGTVDSPLHF
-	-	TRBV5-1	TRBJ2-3	TGCGCCAGCCGTCGTGGCCCTCAGATGGATACGCAGTATTTT	CASRRGPQMDTQYF
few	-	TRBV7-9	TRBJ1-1	TGTGCCAGCAGCTTAGCGGGGCTGGTACCCGACACTGAAGCTTTCTTT	CASSLAGLVPDTEAFF
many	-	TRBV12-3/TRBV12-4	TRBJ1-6	TGTGCCAGCAGTTTGGCAGGCGGGGAGTCACCCCTCCACTTT	CASSLAGGESPLHF
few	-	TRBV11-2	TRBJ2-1	TGTGCCAGCAGGCCAACGGCCCCTACTAGGGGATCCTACAATGAGCAGTTCTTC	CASRPTAPTRGSYNEQFF
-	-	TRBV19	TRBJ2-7	TGTGCCAGTAGTATTATCGCTAGAAGCGAGCAGTACTTC	CASSIIARSEQYF
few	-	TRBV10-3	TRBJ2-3	TGTGCCATCAGTGTCGGCCGCGGGGCCAGCACAGATACGCAGTATTTT	CAISVGRGASTDTQYF
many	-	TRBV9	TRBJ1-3	TGTGCCAGCAGCGGAGGAATCTCTGGAAACACCATATATTTT	CASSGGISGNTIYF
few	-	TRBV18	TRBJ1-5	TGTGCCAGCTCACGGGGATCTAGGCAGCCCCAGCATTTT	CASSRGSRQPQHF
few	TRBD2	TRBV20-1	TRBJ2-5	TGCAGTGCGGGCGAGATAGCGGGGTACCCCGGGACCCAGTACTTC	CSAGEIAGYPGTQYF
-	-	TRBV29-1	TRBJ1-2	TGCAGCGTCTGGACAGATTATGACTATGGCTACACCTTC	CSVWTDYDYGYTF
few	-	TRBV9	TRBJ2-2	TGTGCCAGCAGCGTAGGGGCCCCCGGGGAGCTGTTTTTT	CASSVGAPGELFF
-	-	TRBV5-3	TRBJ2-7	TGTGCCATGGGCCCTGGGGTCGTTCGTAGCGAGCAGTACTTC	CAMGPGVVRSEQYF
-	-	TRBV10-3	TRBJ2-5	TGTGCCATCAGTGTGCGGCAGGGTCAAGAGACCCAGTACTTC	CAISVRQGQETQYF
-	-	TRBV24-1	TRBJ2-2	TGTGCCACCAGTGATCCGACTAGAGTTGACGGGGAGCTGTTTTTT	CATSDPTRVDGELFF
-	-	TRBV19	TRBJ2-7	TGTGCCAGTAGTATAGTGCGGGGACCCTCCTACGAGCAGTACTTC	CASSIVRGPSYEQYF
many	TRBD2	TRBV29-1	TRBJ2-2	TGCAGCGTTGCCTCGCGGCTAGCGGGAGACACCGGGGAGCTGTTTTTT	CSVASRLAGDTGELFF
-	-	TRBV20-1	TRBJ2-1	TGCAGTGCTAGAGACCCGAAGGACACCCACTCCTACAATGAGCAGTTCTTC	CSARDPKDTHSYNEQFF
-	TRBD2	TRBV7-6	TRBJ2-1	TGTGCCAGCAGCAGACGGGGAGGGGCAACCTACAATGAGCAGTTCTTC	CASSRRGGATYNEQFF
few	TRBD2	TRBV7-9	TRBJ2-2	TGTGCCAGCCCCCCCGGACTAGCGGGAGTCGATACCGGGGAGCTGTTTTTT	CASPPGLAGVDTGELFF
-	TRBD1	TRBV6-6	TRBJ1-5	TGTGCCAGCAGTACTGGACAGGGGACCCAGCATTTT	CASSTGQGTQHF
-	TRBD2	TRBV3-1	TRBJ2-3	TGTGCCAGCAGCCAGCCTGCGGGACTAGCGGGCACAGATACGCAGTATTTT	CASSQPAGLAGTDTQYF
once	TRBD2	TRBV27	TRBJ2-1	TGTGCCAGCAGTTTATTGGGGGGGTATGAGCAGTTCTTC	CASSLLGGYEQFF
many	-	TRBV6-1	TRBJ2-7	TGTGCCAGCAGCCCCGACGTCTCCTACGAGCAGTACTTC	CASSPDVSYEQYF
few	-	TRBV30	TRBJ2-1	TGTGCCTGGAGCCGGACCGGGTCGAATGAGCAGTTCTTC	CAWSRTGSNEQFF
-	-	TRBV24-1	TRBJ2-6	TGTGCCACCAGTGATTTGGACCAAACTTCTGGGGCCAACGTCCTGACTTTC	CATSDLDQTSGANVLTF
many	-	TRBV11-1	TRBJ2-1	TGTGCCAGCAGCCCCCCCCCAGGGAAAATAAGGTGGTACAATGAGCAGTTCTTC	CASSPPPGKIRWYNEQFF
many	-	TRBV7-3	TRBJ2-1	TGTGCCAGCAGCTTAATGGGGCAGGGACCCTACAATGAGCAGTTCTTC	CASSLMGQGPYNEQFF